Given below is one T cell receptor (beta chain) in context. Its antigen is as yet unknown. Germline-derived CDR1 and CDR2 are SGHRS and YFSETQ. V lost 0 bases, J lost 1 base, and 3 bases stayed unmatched. The CDR3 is 15 residues long. These data are taken from a study of cytomegalovirus exposure and HLA in healthy donors. It was with 60 Vbeta and 13 Jbeta primers that the PCR ran. Measured with immunoSEQ multiplex PCR; TCRdb has only the in-frame clones, and not every one. The data include about 130,000 clones; the top ten clones carry 2.2%. Study conclusions and caveats: Overall, approximately 180 TCR beta chains were annotated as cytomegalovirus-associated. Previously analyzed data showed that most TCR beta V segments were productive at a frequency of about 87% or about 30%. In a later analysis, an Asian-associated ancestry cluster reportedly showed fewer N-insertions than the roughly 700-donor mean.

The sequence was obtained from a middle-aged man in good health and CMV-seronegative. Material for sequencing was PBMCs. The chain carries TRBV5-1 and TRBJ2-5; 7 bases fit TRBD2. The DNA of the CDR3 is TGCGCCAGCAGCTTGGAAGGGAGGGCCCAAGAGACCCAGTACTTC. Amino acid sequence: CASSLEGRAQETQYF.